This TCR beta chain appears in the sequencing data of a study of cytotoxic CD8 clonotypes in ibrutinib-treated CLL. Across the whole study: Once patients had received a median around 12 months of treatment, range 6 to 36, response samples were obtained. Per sample, productive templates averaged 255,043 and productive rearrangements averaged 94,082. Broader study findings: Treatment saw public clonotypes, which were uncommon, either contract or stay stable. At baseline, clonality was higher than in age-matched healthy donors and correlated with CD8+ counts.

Libraries were prepared by immunoSEQ multiplex PCR; TCRdb keeps only in-frame clonotypes and omits some of them. Of about 330,000 clones listed, about 64% were seen once; the top ten hold about 5.9%. This CDR3 region has 15 residues. V gave up 3 bases and J gave up 6 bases, with 14 bases separating them. Germline CDR1 and CDR2: MDHEN and SYDVKM. Concerning this clone: The antigen is unknown.

The sequence derives from a human donor with chronic lymphocytic leukemia. The chain is built from TRBV28 and TRBJ2-2; D unclear. The sequenced sample was PBMCs, obtained after 36 months of ibrutinib treatment. The CDR3 loop is CASSFGLQPSGELFF. The CDR3 DNA reads TGTGCCAGCAGTTTTGGTCTTCAACCATCCGGGGAGCTGTTTTTT.